The clone carrying this TCR beta chain was found a few times. Its antigen is unknown. The data are from a study of T cell repertoires in cytomegalovirus infection. Across the study: Carrying CMV and the relevant HLA type showed in public TCR beta signatures.

Study observations and caveats: Cumulative public TCR beta family frequency identified carriers of CMV plus the relevant HLA. The ex vivo response was dominated by HLA-C-restricted CMV-specific TCR beta clonotypes.

Using its own MiXCR run on the reads, TCRdb lists one record per CDR3 protein. The data contain tens of thousands of distinct CDR3 sequences, more than 20% of them singletons. V was clipped by 8 bases and J by 7 bases; unmatched bases: 7. CDR1 and CDR2 (germline): LNHDA, SQIVND (reference sequence). The CDR3 length is 14 residues. Sequencing was performed on PBMCs, sequenced either directly or after in vitro stimulation (not recorded which). The chain uses TRBV19 and TRBJ2-1, with TRBD2 matching 11 bases. The clonotype originates from a human donor in good health (CMV status not recorded). Some clones in this sample may be carry-over from other donors' samples. The CDR3 DNA sequence: TGTGCCAGTCGACTAGCGGGATCAAATAATGAGCAGTTCTTC. It yields the protein CASRLAGSNNEQFF.